Listed here are 5 T cell receptor beta chains from one sample, sequenced in a study of response to subunit inactivated influenza vaccine. TCRdb re-analysed the RT-PCR reads in MiXCR, keeping a single row per CDR3 protein. The repertoire has some 800,000 distinct CDR3 sequences, about 20% of them found once; the top ten carry about 10%. This specimen was PBMCs from blood, taken around 5 days after vaccination. The source is a man aged 45-65 years who received an inactivated influenza vaccine.

The chain recombines TRBV5-1 with TRBJ2-5, with D hard to call. The CDR3 contains 14 residues. Trimming pared 2 bases from V and 4 bases from J, leaving 12 bases between. Germline CDR1 SGHRS, CDR2 YFSETQ. CDR3 bases: TGCGCCAGCAGCTTTCCCAGGACCGGAGAGACCCAGTACTTC. Amino acids: CASSFPRTGETQYF.

The chain joins TRBV9 to TRBJ2-7, with TRBD2 matching over 8 bases. Germline loops: CDR1 SGDLS, CDR2 YYNGEE. The V gene end was trimmed by 4 bases and the J gene end by 2 bases; junction bases not matched to a gene: 5. This CDR3 has 14 amino acids. CDR3 nucleotide sequence: TGTGCCAGCAGCCCCGCAGCGGGAGCCTACGAGCAGTACTTC. It translates to CASSPAAGAYEQYF. The full variable domain, in which reference TRBV9 and TRBJ2-7 provide the parts outside the CDR3, is DSGVTQTPKHLITATGQRVTLRCSPRSGDLSVYWYQQSLDQGLQFLIQYYNGEERAKGNILERFSAQQFPDLHSELNLSSLELGDSALYFCASSPAAGAYEQYFGPGTRLTVT.

The chain joins TRBV7-6 to TRBJ2-3; D is perhaps TRBD2 (6 bases). Germline CDR1 reads SGHVS; CDR2 reads FNYEAQ. This CDR3 contains 14 residues. V gave up 5 bases and J gave up 5 bases, with 14 bases separating them. CDR3 loop: CASSPTSFGDTQYF. CDR3 nucleotides: TGTGCCAGCAGCCCCACTAGCTTTGGAGATACGCAGTATTTT.

V gene TRBV5-5 combines with J gene TRBJ1-1; D is unclear. The CDR3 sequence is 13 residues long. The germline V gene encodes CDR1 SGHKS and CDR2 YYEKEE (reference sequence). Trimming cost V 4 bases and J 6 bases, with 13 bases left between them. CDR3 protein: CASSPTPDAEAFF. CDR3 DNA: TGTGCCAGCAGCCCCACACCGGACGCTGAAGCTTTCTTT.

This clonotype was seen ten or more times. V and J are TRBV12-3 or TRBV12-4 and TRBJ2-2; D possibly corresponds to TRBD2 (5 bases). The V end was cut by 6 bases, the J end by 8 bases, with 13 bases between. The CDR3 covers 13 residues. In DNA, the CDR3 is TGTGCCAGCAGCCATACTAGTGCGGGGGAGCTGTTTTTT. Its translation is CASSHTSAGELFF.